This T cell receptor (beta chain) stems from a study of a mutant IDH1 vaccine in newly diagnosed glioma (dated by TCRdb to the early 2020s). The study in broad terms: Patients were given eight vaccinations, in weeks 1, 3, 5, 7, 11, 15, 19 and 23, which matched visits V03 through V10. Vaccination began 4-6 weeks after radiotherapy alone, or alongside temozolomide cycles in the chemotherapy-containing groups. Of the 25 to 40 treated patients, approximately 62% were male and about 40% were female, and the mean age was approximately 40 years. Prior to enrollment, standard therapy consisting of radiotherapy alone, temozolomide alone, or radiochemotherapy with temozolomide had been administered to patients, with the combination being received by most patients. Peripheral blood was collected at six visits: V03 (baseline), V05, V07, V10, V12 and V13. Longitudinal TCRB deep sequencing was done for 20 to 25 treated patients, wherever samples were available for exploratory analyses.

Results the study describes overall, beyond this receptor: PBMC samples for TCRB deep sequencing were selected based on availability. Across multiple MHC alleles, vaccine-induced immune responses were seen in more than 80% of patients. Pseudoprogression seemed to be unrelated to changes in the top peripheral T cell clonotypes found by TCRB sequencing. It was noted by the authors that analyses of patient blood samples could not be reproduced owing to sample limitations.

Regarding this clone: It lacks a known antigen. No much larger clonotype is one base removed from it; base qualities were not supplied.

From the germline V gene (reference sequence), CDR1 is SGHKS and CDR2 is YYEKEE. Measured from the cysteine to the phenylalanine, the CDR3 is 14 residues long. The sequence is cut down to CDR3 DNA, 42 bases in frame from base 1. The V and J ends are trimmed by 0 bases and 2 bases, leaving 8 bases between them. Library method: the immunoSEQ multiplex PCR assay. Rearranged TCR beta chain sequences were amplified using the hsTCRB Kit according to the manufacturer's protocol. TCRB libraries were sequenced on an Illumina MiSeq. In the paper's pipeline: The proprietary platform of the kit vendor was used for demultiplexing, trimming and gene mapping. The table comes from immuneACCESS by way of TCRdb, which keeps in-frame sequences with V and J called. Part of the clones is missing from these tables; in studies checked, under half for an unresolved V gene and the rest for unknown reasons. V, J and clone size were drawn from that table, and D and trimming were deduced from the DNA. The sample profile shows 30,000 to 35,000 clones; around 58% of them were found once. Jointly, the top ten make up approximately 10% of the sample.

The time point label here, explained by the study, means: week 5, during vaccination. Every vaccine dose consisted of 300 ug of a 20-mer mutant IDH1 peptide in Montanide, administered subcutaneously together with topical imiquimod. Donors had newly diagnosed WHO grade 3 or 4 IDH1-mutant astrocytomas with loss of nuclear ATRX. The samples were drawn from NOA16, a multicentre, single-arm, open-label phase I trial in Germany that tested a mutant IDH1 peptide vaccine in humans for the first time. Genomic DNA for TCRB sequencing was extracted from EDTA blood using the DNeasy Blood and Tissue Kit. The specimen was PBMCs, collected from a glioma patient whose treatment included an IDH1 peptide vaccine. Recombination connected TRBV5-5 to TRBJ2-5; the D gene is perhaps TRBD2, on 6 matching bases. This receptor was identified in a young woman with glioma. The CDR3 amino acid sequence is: CASSLAGLQETQYF. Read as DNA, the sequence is TGTGCCAGCAGCTTGGCGGGACTTCAAGAGACCCAGTACTTC.